The text below deals with one T cell receptor (beta chain). The data are from a study of monozygotic twins with inflammatory bowel disease. The CDR3 runs 16 residues. In germline, CDR1 is SGHRS, CDR2 YFSETQ. With the 5' RACE reads reprocessed, TCRdb shows one record per CDR3 protein and no DNA. Listed are 200,000 to 250,000 distinct CDR3 sequences; more than 7.5% falls within the top ten. The receptor was isolated from a human donor with ulcerative colitis or Crohn's disease, or a healthy co-twin of an affected twin (not recorded which). Material for sequencing was blood. The genes are TRBV5-1 and TRBJ2-6. CDR3 loop: CASSLAQGPGANVLTF.